The 12 T cell receptor beta chains presented below share a single source sample, sequenced in a study of T-cell memory formation after mild COVID-19. TCRdb fed the 5' RACE reads into MiXCR, producing one record per CDR3 protein. The table lists 80,000 to 95,000 distinct CDR3 sequences, 20% to 25% of them singletons, with under 50% in the top ten. The sample consisted of PBMCs or a T cell subset sorted from them (not recorded which). The receptors come from a man aged 18 to 29 who had mild COVID-19 (a few samples of this study predate the infection). Cell type and time point are not known.

The chain joins TRBV18 to TRBJ2-7; a weak D match, TRBD1 (6 bases). The CDR3 length is 14 residues. Trimming shortened V by 3 bases and J by 2 bases, and 11 bases separated the two germline ends. Germline CDR1 KGHSH, CDR2 LQKENI. For the CDR3, the DNA is TGTGCCAGCTCACCCCGGGACAATCCCTACGAGCAGTACGTC. This sequence encodes CASSPRDNPYEQYV.

The genes are TRBV5-1 and TRBJ1-2; 10 bases map to TRBD1. After removal of 5 bases from V and 1 base from J, the junction contained 5 bases not matched to a gene. The CDR3 runs to 15 residues. Germline V lookup: CDR1 SGHRS, CDR2 YFSETQ. The CDR3 region has the DNA TGCGCCAGCAGTCCAGGGACAGGGGATAACTATGGCTACACCTTC. Residues: CASSPGTGDNYGYTF. Complete variable domain (other parts from reference TRBV5-1 and TRBJ1-2): KAGVTQTPRYLIKTRGQQVTLSCSPISGHRSVSWYQQTPGQGLQFLFEYFSETQRNKGNFPGRFSGRQFSNSRSEMNVSTLELGDSALYLCASSPGTGDNYGYTFGSGTRLTVV.

This clonotype was detected only a few times. V gene TRBV12-3 or TRBV12-4 combines with J gene TRBJ2-1; D gene unclear. V lost 2 bases and J lost 9, with 5 bases in between. This CDR3 contains 11 residues. CDR3 residues: CASSLNGEQFF. The CDR3 region has the DNA TGTGCCAGCAGTTTAAACGGTGAGCAGTTCTTC.

The chain is built from TRBV12-3 or TRBV12-4 and TRBJ2-5; D perhaps matches TRBD2 (5 bases). The CDR3 extends over 13 amino acids. Trimming cost V 3 bases and J 4 bases, with 9 bases left between them. The CDR3 nucleotides are TGTGCCAGCAGTTTCCGGGATCGAGAGACCCAGTACTTC. Translation gives CASSFRDRETQYF.

The chain employs TRBV7-2 and TRBJ2-1; TRBD2 is a possible D gene (6 bases). This CDR3 comprises 13 residues. Trimming removed 4 bases from V and 3 bases from J, with 7 bases in between. Germline CDR1 reads SGHTA; CDR2 reads FQGNSA. The CDR3 DNA reads TGTGCCAGCAGCTCGGGGGACTACAATGAGCAGTTCTTC. Translation: CASSSGDYNEQFF.

This clonotype showed up just a few times. The V gene is TRBV7-2, the J gene TRBJ2-7; no firm D call. The CDR3 runs to 14 residues. V was trimmed by 1 base and J by 0 bases, leaving 7 bases between them. Per germline, CDR1 SGHTA and CDR2 FQGNSA. The DNA for the CDR3 is TGTGCCAGCAGCTTAGTGCGGCCCTCCTACGAGCAGTACTTC. It codes for CASSLVRPSYEQYF.

The chain employs TRBV29-1 and TRBJ1-2, with TRBD1 as a possible D gene (6 bases). CDR3 length: 13 amino acids. With 4 bases removed from V and 7 bases from J, the gap between germline ends came to 16 bases. The germline gives CDR1 SQVTM, CDR2 ANQGSEA. CDR3 DNA: TGCAGCGTTGGGCCGGGGGCAACTGGTGGCTACACCTTC. Protein sequence: CSVGPGATGGYTF.

The J gene is TRBJ2-3, the V gene TRBV9; TRBD2 agrees at 8 bases. The CDR3 extends over 16 amino acids. The V and J ends lost 4 bases and 0 bases, in that order; junction bases with no gene match: 7. The germline V gene encodes CDR1 SGDLS and CDR2 YYNGEE. In nucleotides, the CDR3 is TGTGCCAGCAGCCCTCGGCGGGGGGTTAGCACAGATACGCAGTATTTT. Translating gives CASSPRRGVSTDTQYF. The complete variable domain, with remaining parts taken from reference TRBV9 and TRBJ2-3, reads DSGVTQTPKHLITATGQRVTLRCSPRSGDLSVYWYQQSLDQGLQFLIQYYNGEERAKGNILERFSAQQFPDLHSELNLSSLELGDSALYFCASSPRRGVSTDTQYFGPGTRLTVL.

This clonotype was picked up a small number of times. The genes are TRBV11-2 and TRBJ2-7; no firm D call. CDR1 and CDR2 from the germline V gene are SGHAT and FQNNGV. V gave up 1 base and J gave up 7 bases, with 8 bases separating them. The CDR3 covers 12 residues. CDR3 protein: CASSLVVWEQYF. The CDR3 nucleotides are TGTGCCAGCAGCTTAGTGGTCTGGGAGCAGTACTTC. The full variable domain, in which reference TRBV11-2 and TRBJ2-7 provide the parts outside the CDR3, is EAGVAQSPRYKIIEKRQSVAFWCNPISGHATLYWYQQILGQGPKLLIQFQNNGVVDDSQLPKDRFSAERLKGVDSTLKIQPAKLEDSAVYLCASSLVVWEQYFGPGTRLTVT.

This clonotype was observed a few times. The gene calls are TRBV19 and TRBJ2-2, with D tentatively TRBD1 or TRBD2 (6 bases each). Germline values: CDR1 LNHDA, CDR2 SQIVND (reference sequence). Deletions cut 1 base from V and 5 bases from J, with 17 bases between. This CDR3 is built from 17 residues. CDR3 nucleotides: TGTGCCAGTAGTATAGTAGGCCGGGGGCAGAGGACCGGGGAGCTGTTTTTT. Its translation is CASSIVGRGQRTGELFF.

The J gene is TRBJ2-5, the V gene TRBV29-1; D ambiguous. The germline V and J ends were trimmed by 6 bases and 3 bases, with 11 bases remaining between them. The CDR3 contains 12 residues. The germline CDR1 and CDR2 sequences are SQVTM and ANQGSEA. This CDR3 reads CSVWLTEETQYF. The CDR3 DNA sequence: TGCAGCGTGTGGTTGACCGAAGAGACCCAGTACTTC.

V usage is TRBV4-1 and J usage is TRBJ2-7; no definite D call. The CDR3 has 14 amino acids. CDR1 is MGHRA, CDR2 YSYEKL, per germline. V lost 1 base and J lost 3, with 10 bases in between. In DNA form, the CDR3 reads TGCGCCAGCAGCCAAGGACGTGAAGGCTACGAGCAGTACTTC. Translating gives CASSQGREGYEQYF.